This T cell receptor (beta chain) was found in a study of Graves' ophthalmopathy and Graves' hyperthyroidism. V was cut by 4 bases and J by 0 bases, with 12 bases left in between. The germline V gene encodes CDR1 MNHEY and CDR2 SVGEGT. The CDR3 is made up of 15 amino acids. CDR3 regions of TCR beta were amplified from RNA transcripts. Second-round multiplex PCR came after first-round RT-PCR with HTBI primers. A single record per CDR3 protein comes from TCRdb applying MiXCR to the multiplex PCR reads. The sample consists of a few hundred thousand distinct CDR3 sequences, 21% of them appearing once. Certain patients were not enrolled. These were patients with other autoimmune diseases, uncontrolled infections, pregnancy or lactation.

Sequencing input: peripheral blood. The clonotype comes from a woman between 18 and 29 years old with stable Graves' hyperthyroidism. This chain uses TRBV6-2 or TRBV6-3 with TRBJ1-2; no clear D gene. In nucleotides, the CDR3 is TGTGCCAGCAGTTCCCCGACGGGGACTAACTATGGCTACACCTTC. Translated, it gives CASSSPTGTNYGYTF.